The next 17 T cell receptor beta chains were all read from a single sample in a study of cytomegalovirus exposure and HLA in healthy donors. PCR involved 60 Vbeta and 13 Jbeta primers. Some clones are missing from TCRdb's copy, which holds only in-frame ones; the method was immunoSEQ multiplex PCR. Of about 190,000 clones listed, approximately 80% are singletons. The sample taken for sequencing was PBMCs. These receptors came from a male donor in good health and CMV-seronegative.

The rearrangement uses TRBV28 and TRBJ2-1; 7 positions agree with TRBD2. This CDR3 region has 15 residues. Germline CDR1 is MDHEN and CDR2 is SYDVKM. V shed 1 base, J shed 8 bases, and the junction held 8 bases outside the gene matches. The CDR3 loop is CASSLLGEGLYEQFF. The CDR3 nucleotides are TGTGCCAGCAGTTTATTGGGGGAGGGCCTCTATGAGCAGTTCTTC.

This chain connects TRBV1 to TRBJ2-1; the table's D call, TRBD2, was not checked against the DNA. TRBV1 is deemed a pseudogene. This CDR3 contains 18 residues. The CDR3 DNA reads TGCACCAGCAGCCAAGATCGGATTGGGACTAGCGGGAGGGGTGAGCAGTTCTTC. It yields the protein CTSSQDRIGTSGRGEQFF.

This chain connects TRBV13 to TRBJ2-7, with 9 bases matching TRBD1. Germline assignment: CDR1 PRHDT and CDR2 FYEKMQ (reference sequence). The length of the CDR3 is 18 residues. V lost 1 base to trimming and J lost 2 bases; unmatched junction nucleotides: 12. The CDR3 protein is CASSLEVPFGTGTYEQYF. CDR3 DNA: TGTGCCAGCAGCTTAGAGGTCCCATTCGGGACAGGGACCTACGAGCAGTACTTC.

The chain employs TRBV29-1 and TRBJ2-3; TRBD1 aligns across 8 bases. The V segment lost 6 bases and the J segment 3 bases; nucleotides outside the gene matches: 8. The CDR3 loop spans 14 amino acids. Germline CDR1 and CDR2: SQVTM and ANQGSEA. The chain's CDR3 is CSVRTGTRTDTQYF. The CDR3 DNA reads as TGCAGCGTCCGGACAGGGACAAGAACAGATACGCAGTATTTT.

The chain is built from TRBV2 and TRBJ2-4; maybe TRBD1 (7 bases). Between the trimmed V and J ends, which lost 4 bases and 1 base, there was a span of 17 bases. The CDR3 has 17 amino acids. Germline V gene data show CDR1 as SNHLY and CDR2 as FYNNEI. CDR3 amino acids: CASSGRRGRVAKNIQYF. The CDR3 DNA sequence: TGTGCCAGCAGTGGCCGGAGGGGGCGTGTGGCCAAAAACATTCAGTACTTC.

This chain connects TRBV19 to TRBJ2-1, with 14 bases aligning to TRBD2. The CDR3 has 14 amino acids. V was clipped by 6 bases and J by 7 bases; unmatched bases: 2. Germline CDR1 LNHDA, CDR2 SQIVND (reference sequence). Here the CDR3 DNA reads TGTGCCAGTAGCCGGACTAGCGGGAGGAATGAGCAGTTCTTC. Translating it yields CASSRTSGRNEQFF.

This chain connects TRBV27 to TRBJ2-5; the match to TRBD1 covers 8 bases. Trimming cost V 8 bases and J 2 bases; bases outside gene matches: 7. The CDR3 is made up of 14 amino acids. The V gene's germline CDR1 is MNHEY and CDR2 SMNVEV (reference sequence). The CDR3 DNA is TGTGCCAGCTGGCGGACAGGGCGGCAAGAGACCCAGTACTTC. It specifies CASWRTGRQETQYF.

The chain couples TRBV9 to TRBJ2-7; 10 bases are shared with TRBD2. Germline CDR1 reads SGDLS; CDR2 reads YYNGEE. This CDR3 has 14 residues. Trimming removed 4 bases from V and 4 bases from J; junction bases left unmatched: 5. CDR3 DNA: TGTGCCAGCAGCCCACAGCGGGAGGGGTACGAGCAGTACTTC. This sequence encodes CASSPQREGYEQYF. Full variable domain (rest looked up from reference TRBV9 and TRBJ2-7): DSGVTQTPKHLITATGQRVTLRCSPRSGDLSVYWYQQSLDQGLQFLIQYYNGEERAKGNILERFSAQQFPDLHSELNLSSLELGDSALYFCASSPQREGYEQYFGPGTRLTVT.

This clone has just a few counts. The J gene is TRBJ1-2, the V gene TRBV5-6; maybe TRBD1 (6 bases). The CDR3 spans 12 residues. Trimming took 4 bases from V and 7 from J, leaving 11 bases between them. Germline assignment: CDR1 SGHDT and CDR2 YYEEEE. The CDR3 loop reads CASSVDRSGYTF. For the CDR3, the DNA is TGTGCCAGCAGCGTCGACAGGAGTGGCTACACCTTC.

The V gene is TRBV27, the J gene TRBJ2-1; TRBD2 agrees at 11 bases. The CDR3 consists of 16 residues. Germline V gene sequence: CDR1 MNHEY, CDR2 SMNVEV (reference sequence). The V segment lost 2 bases and the J segment 7 bases; nucleotides outside the gene matches: 7. The DNA for the CDR3 is TGTGCCAGCAGTTTACGGGTAGCGGGAGGGGAAAATGAGCAGTTCTTC. Protein: CASSLRVAGGENEQFF.

The rearrangement links TRBV10-3 to TRBJ2-7, with TRBD2 identical over 7 bases. The junction had 4 bases not matched to a gene; V was cut back by 3 bases and J by 5 bases. The CDR3 spans 13 residues. Germline V gene lookup returns CDR1 ENHRY and CDR2 SYGVKD. The CDR3 DNA reads TGTGCCATCAGTGAAACTAGCGTCCACGAGCAGTACTTC. This codes for CAISETSVHEQYF.

The rearrangement joins TRBV7-7 to TRBJ2-5, with unresolved D. The V end lost 1 base, the J end lost 2 bases, and 5 bases lay between the germline ends. Germline CDR1 is SSHAT and CDR2 is FNYEAQ (reference sequence). CDR3 length: 13 amino acids. The CDR3 DNA follows: TGTGCCAGCAGCTTAGGCGCGCAAGAGACCCAGTACTTC. Its protein is CASSLGAQETQYF.

The chain combines TRBV30 with TRBJ2-7; no reliable D call. Germline V gene sequence: CDR1 GTSNPN, CDR2 SVGIG (reference sequence). The V end lost 0 bases, the J end lost 3 bases, and 6 bases lay between the germline ends. The CDR3 extends over 12 amino acids. CDR3 nucleotide sequence: TGTGCCTGGAGTGTAGTCGGCTACGAGCAGTACTTC. This translates into CAWSVVGYEQYF.

V gene TRBV4-1 combines with J gene TRBJ1-6; no clear D. This CDR3 comprises 16 residues. Germline V CDR1 and CDR2: MGHRA, YSYEKL. The germline V and J ends were trimmed by 1 base and 0 bases, with 7 bases remaining between them. The CDR3 nucleotides are TGCGCCAGCAGCCAAGGGCACAGCTCCTATAATTCACCCCTCCACTTT. This sequence encodes CASSQGHSSYNSPLHF.

The CDR3 loop reads CASSERSSDEQYF. CDR3 DNA: TGTGCCAGTAGTGAAAGGTCCAGCGACGAGCAGTACTTC. The chain is built from TRBV19 and TRBJ2-7; D unresolved. This CDR3 is 13 amino acids long. Germline V gene sequence: CDR1 LNHDA, CDR2 SQIVND (reference sequence). V was cut by 5 bases and J by 5 bases, with 13 bases left in between.

This chain connects TRBV30 to TRBJ2-3; TRBD2 is a possible D gene (6 bases). The germline V gene has CDR1 GTSNPN and CDR2 SVGIG (reference sequence). V lost 0 bases, J lost 2 bases, and 9 bases lay in between. This CDR3 contains 14 residues. In DNA form, the CDR3 reads TGTGCCTGGAGTGTGGTGGGACTCACAGATACGCAGTATTTT. Protein: CAWSVVGLTDTQYF.

The chain links TRBV19 to TRBJ2-1; 12 positions match TRBD2. The V gene's germline CDR1 is LNHDA and CDR2 SQIVND (reference sequence). The CDR3 contains 16 residues. The junction had 7 bases not matched to a gene; V was cut back by 4 bases and J by 6 bases. DNA of the CDR3: TGTGCCAGTAGTACGCAGACTAGCGGGAGCTTCAATGAGCAGTTCTTC. Translated: CASSTQTSGSFNEQFF.